This note documents a single T cell receptor (beta chain) sequence. The antigen remains unidentified. The data derive from a study of radiotherapy plus CTLA-4 blockade in lung cancer. Overall study context: Objective responses were observed in 15% to 20% of patients, and disease control was achieved by roughly 29%.

Method: immunoSEQ multiplex PCR; TCRdb's copy keeps in-frame clones and lacks some. In the table there are 80,000 or so clones, 60% to 85% of which are singletons. The study gave focal radiation plus ipilimumab CTLA-4 blockade to patients with chemo-refractory metastatic non-small-cell lung cancer. General study findings and limits: Early clonal dynamics of blood T cells, together with interferon-beta, were reported as the best response predictor. After radiotherapy and ipilimumab, tumor-derived clones expanded in peripheral blood.

Germline lookup yields CDR1 SGHVS and CDR2 FQNEAQ. The CDR3 length is 16 residues. Trimming took 0 bases from V and 1 from J, leaving 12 bases between them. This chain joins TRBV7-8 and TRBJ2-5; tentatively, D is TRBD1 (6 bases). This clonotype was obtained from a human donor with non-small cell lung cancer who had a partial response to radiotherapy plus ipilimumab. Some clones in this sample may be carry-over from other donors' samples. Sequenced material: peripheral blood, taken from a patient treated with radiotherapy plus ipilimumab. CDR3 in amino acids: CASSLAVGTSQETQYF. CDR3 bases: TGTGCCAGCAGCTTAGCGGTCGGGACAAGCCAAGAGACCCAGTACTTC.